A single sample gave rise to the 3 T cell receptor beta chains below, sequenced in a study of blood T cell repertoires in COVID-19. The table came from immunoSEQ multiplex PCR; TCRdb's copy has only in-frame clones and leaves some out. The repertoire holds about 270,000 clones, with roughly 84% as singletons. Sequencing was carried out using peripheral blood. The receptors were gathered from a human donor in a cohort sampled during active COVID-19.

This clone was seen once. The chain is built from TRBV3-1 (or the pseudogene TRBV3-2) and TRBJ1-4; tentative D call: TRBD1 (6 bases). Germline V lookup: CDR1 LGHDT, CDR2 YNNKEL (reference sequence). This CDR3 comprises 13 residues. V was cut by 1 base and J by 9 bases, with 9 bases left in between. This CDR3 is CASSQAGAKKLFF. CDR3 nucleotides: TGTGCCAGCAGCCAAGCAGGGGCGAAAAAACTGTTTTTT.

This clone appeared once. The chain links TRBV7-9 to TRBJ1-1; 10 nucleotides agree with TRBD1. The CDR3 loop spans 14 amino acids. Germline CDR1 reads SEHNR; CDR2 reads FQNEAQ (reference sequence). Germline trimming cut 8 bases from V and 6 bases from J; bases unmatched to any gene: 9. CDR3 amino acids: CASVNEGTGAEAFF. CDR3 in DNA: TGTGCCAGCGTCAATGAGGGGACAGGGGCTGAAGCTTTCTTT.

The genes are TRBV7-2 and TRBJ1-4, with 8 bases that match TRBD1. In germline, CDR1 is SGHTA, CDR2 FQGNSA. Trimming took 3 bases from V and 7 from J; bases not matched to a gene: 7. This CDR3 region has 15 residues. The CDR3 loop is CASSFRGTGFEKLFF. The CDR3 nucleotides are TGTGCCAGCAGCTTTCGGGGGACAGGTTTTGAAAAACTGTTTTTT. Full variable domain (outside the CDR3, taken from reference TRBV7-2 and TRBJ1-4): GAGVSQSPSNKVTEKGKDVELRCDPISGHTALYWYRQSLGQGLEFLIYFQGNSAPDKSGLPSDRFSAERTGGSVSTLTIQRTQQEDSAVYLCASSFRGTGFEKLFFGSGTQLSVL.